These 26 T cell receptor beta chains originate from one sample sequenced in a study of metastatic and nonmetastatic thyroid tumors (dated by TCRdb to 2020 to 2022). Library preparation was by PCR. TCRdb lists the instrument as Illumina HiSeq 4000. TCRdb itself trimmed the public reads at Q25 with fastp, ran MiXCR and retained productive beta chains. This sample has about 20,000 clones in its table, and roughly a third of those were observed once. The ten largest clones add up to less than 15% of the sample. None of the patients had been given any treatment before thyroid surgery. The source material was blood. Every receptor here comes from a female donor with papillary thyroid cancer or a benign thyroid nodule (not recorded which). Some clones in this sample may be carry-over from other donors' samples.

The rearrangement uses TRBV27 and TRBJ2-2; D possibly corresponds to TRBD2 (6 bases). Germline-derived CDR1 and CDR2 are MNHEY and SMNVEV (reference sequence). The length of the CDR3 is 15 residues. V lost 6 bases to trimming and J lost 7 bases, with 18 bases between them. Here the CDR3 reads CASSLTGTGGGELFF. DNA for the CDR3: TGTGCCAGCAGCTTAACCGGGACTGGCGGCGGGGAGCTGTTTTTT.

The chain combines TRBV11-2 with TRBJ2-7; D is unresolved. V was trimmed by 0 bases and J by 6 bases, leaving 9 bases between them. The CDR3 length is 13 residues. Germline assignment: CDR1 SGHAT and CDR2 FQNNGV. The CDR3 spells CASSLEAGAEQYF. CDR3 nucleotides: TGTGCCAGCAGCTTAGAAGCTGGTGCCGAGCAGTACTTC.

There are many counts of this clone. The CDR3 DNA reads as TGTGCCAGTAGTATAAATCCCGGGACAGTCTACACTGAAGCTTTCTTT. This translates into CASSINPGTVYTEAFF. V is TRBV19 and J is TRBJ1-1, with 7 bases lining up with TRBD1. Germline values: CDR1 LNHDA, CDR2 SQIVND (reference sequence). The CDR3 is made up of 16 amino acids. Trimming took 2 bases from V and 3 from J; bases not matched to a gene: 9.

This clone was recorded a few times. The chain employs TRBV7-4 and TRBJ2-7; the D is unclear. The CDR3 sequence is 12 residues long. V was cut by 4 bases and J by 3 bases, with 7 bases left in between. From germline, CDR1 is SGHVT and CDR2 SQSDAQ. Written as DNA, the CDR3 is TGTGCCAGCAGCTACTCCCGCTACGAGCAGTACTTC. It encodes CASSYSRYEQYF.

The chain recombines TRBV30 with TRBJ2-7, with a tentative D call TRBD2 (5 bases). Germline CDR1 GTSNPN, CDR2 SVGIG (reference sequence). V gave up 2 bases and J gave up 3 bases, with 14 bases separating them. The CDR3 has 14 amino acids. The CDR3 spells CAWSTGGGGYEQYF. In nucleotides, the CDR3 is TGTGCCTGGAGTACTGGAGGAGGAGGCTACGAGCAGTACTTC.

The chain carries TRBV3-1 and TRBJ2-1; 15 nucleotides align to TRBD2. Trimming took 8 bases from V and 2 from J; bases not matched to a gene: 4. The CDR3 extends over 16 amino acids. Germline CDR1 and CDR2: LGHDT and YNNKEL (reference sequence). The CDR3 sequence: CASAGLAGGAYNEQFF. CDR3 DNA sequence: TGTGCCAGCGCGGGACTAGCGGGGGGCGCCTACAATGAGCAGTTCTTC.

This clone was picked up many times. CDR3 sequence reads: CASSQEGKGTGGFGGELFF. CDR3 sequence (DNA): TGCGCCAGCAGCCAAGAGGGAAAGGGGACAGGGGGTTTTGGCGGGGAGCTGTTTTTT. This chain connects TRBV4-3 to TRBJ2-2; 11 nucleotides match TRBD1. Germline values: CDR1 LGHNA, CDR2 YSLEER. The CDR3 spans 19 residues. Trimming removed 0 bases from V and 7 bases from J; junction bases left unmatched: 13.

The rearrangement joins TRBV19 to TRBJ2-7, with D tentatively TRBD1 (6 bases). Trimming removed 9 bases at V and 3 bases at J, with 18 bases between. Germline values: CDR1 LNHDA, CDR2 SQIVND (reference sequence). This CDR3 contains 14 residues. The CDR3 region is CARPDWDTLYEQYF. The CDR3 nucleotides are TGTGCCAGACCCGACTGGGACACCCTCTACGAGCAGTACTTC.

Sample share makes this clone medium-sized. CDR3 loop: CASSEWGKDSPLHF. The CDR3 DNA reads as TGTGCCAGCAGTGAGTGGGGAAAGGATTCACCCCTCCACTTT. The gene calls are TRBV6-4 and TRBJ1-6; D uncertain. With 3 bases removed from V and 8 bases from J, the gap between germline ends came to 11 bases. The CDR3 sequence is 14 residues long. Looked up from germline, CDR1 is MRHNA and CDR2 is SNTAGT.

In this sample, this clone turned up a few times. The chain links TRBV6-7 to TRBJ1-5; no clear D gene. TRBV6-7 is identified as an open reading frame with a role that is uncertain. Trimming removed 6 bases from V and 6 bases from J, with 18 bases in between. The CDR3 is 15 residues long. The CDR3 here is CASSPASGLGQPQHF. CDR3 nucleotides: TGTGCCAGCAGCCCAGCGTCCGGGTTGGGTCAGCCCCAGCATTTT.

This rearrangement joins TRBV30 to TRBJ1-5; tentative D call: TRBD1 (5 bases). The V end was cut by 0 bases, the J end by 4 bases, with 7 bases between. Germline loops: CDR1 GTSNPN, CDR2 SVGIG (reference sequence). This CDR3 has 13 amino acids. DNA for the CDR3: TGTGCCTGGAGTGTAGAGGGGAATCAGCCCCAGCATTTT. The encoded protein is CAWSVEGNQPQHF.

The chain carries TRBV5-1 and TRBJ1-2, with no clear D. Trimming cost V 0 bases and J 7 bases, with 13 bases left between them. The CDR3 is made up of 14 amino acids. CDR1 and CDR2 (germline): SGHRS, YFSETQ. CDR3 nucleotides: TGCGCCAGCAGCTTGGGTTCTGTGAAGGGTGGCTACACCTTC. Protein: CASSLGSVKGGYTF.

The chain has TRBV5-1 and TRBJ1-1, with unresolved D. Germline CDR1 and CDR2: SGHRS and YFSETQ. With 3 bases removed from V and 1 base from J, the gap between germline ends came to 10 bases. This CDR3 has 14 amino acids. The CDR3 DNA follows: TGCGCCAGCAGCTCGGTCAGTTCGAACACTGAAGCTTTCTTT. It encodes CASSSVSSNTEAFF. The variable domain in full, completed from reference TRBV5-1 and TRBJ1-1, reads KAGVTQTPRYLIKTRGQQVTLSCSPISGHRSVSWYQQTPGQGLQFLFEYFSETQRNKGNFPGRFSGRQFSNSRSEMNVSTLELGDSALYLCASSSVSSNTEAFFGQGTRLTVV.

This clone was seen a handful of times. The chain employs TRBV2 and TRBJ1-2; TRBD1 matches at 7 bases. This CDR3 comprises 13 residues. Germline assignment: CDR1 SNHLY and CDR2 FYNNEI. V trimming: 6 bases; J trimming: 5 bases; junction bases outside the gene matches: 6. The CDR3 DNA sequence: TGTGCCAGCAGAGGACAGGACTCTTATGGCTACACCTTC. Amino acid sequence: CASRGQDSYGYTF.

The CDR3 here is CASSQQGASNTEAFF. The CDR3 nucleotides read TGTGCCAGCAGCCAACAGGGTGCCTCGAACACTGAAGCTTTCTTT. This rearrangement joins TRBV7-3 to TRBJ1-1, with D possibly being TRBD1 (6 bases). V lost 5 bases and J 1 base, leaving 14 bases between the germline ends. Germline CDR1 SGHTA, CDR2 FQGTGA. This CDR3 spans 15 amino acids.

This clone showed up just a few times. The chain has TRBV6-5 and TRBJ2-7; D is perhaps TRBD1 (5 bases). The germline V gene has CDR1 MNHEY and CDR2 SVGAGI. Trimming pared 1 base from V and 3 bases from J, leaving 13 bases between. The CDR3 loop spans 15 amino acids. CDR3 loop: CASSYYPREDYEQYF. As DNA, the CDR3 is TGTGCCAGCAGTTACTATCCCAGGGAAGACTACGAGCAGTACTTC.

J is TRBJ1-2 and V is TRBV27; D unresolved. Trimming took 3 bases from V and 9 from J, leaving 14 bases between them. CDR1 MNHEY and CDR2 SMNVEV come from the germline V gene (reference sequence). There are 13 residues in the CDR3. CDR3 region: CASSFSRSERYTF. CDR3 DNA: TGTGCCAGCAGTTTTTCAAGGTCAGAGCGCTACACCTTC.

The V gene is TRBV18, the J gene TRBJ1-4; D gene uncertain. Germline V CDR1 and CDR2: KGHSH, LQKENI. The CDR3 contains 16 residues. Between the trimmed V and J ends, which lost 3 bases and 5 bases, there was a span of 16 bases. The CDR3 DNA reads as TGTGCCAGCTCACCCCGCGGACGGCAGCTGAATGAAAAACTGTTTTTT. Its translation is CASSPRGRQLNEKLFF.

J is TRBJ2-7 and V is TRBV20-1; 7 nucleotides agree with TRBD2. The CDR3 has 15 amino acids. CDR1 is DFQATT and CDR2 is SNEGSKA in the germline V gene (reference sequence). V lost 0 bases and J lost 5; bases outside the gene matches: 10. The CDR3 region has the DNA TGCAGTGCTAGAGATCCGGCGGGAGTGAAGGACGAGCAGTACTTC. It yields the protein CSARDPAGVKDEQYF.

This clone has at least ten counts. A read error is likely, as this CDR3 ends without the conserved phenylalanine or tryptophan. Because the CDR3's place on the DNA is in doubt, the DNA is left out and the CDR3 is given as listed by TCRdb. The rearrangement links TRBV9 to TRBJ1-5; the table's D call, TRBD1, was not checked against the DNA. CDR1 and CDR2 (germline): SGDLS, YYNGEE. The CDR3 numbers 9 amino acids, ends counted. CDR3 sequence reads: CASSVDQGL.

The rearrangement joins TRBV24-1 to TRBJ1-2; D uncertain. This CDR3 region has 11 residues. CDR1 is KGHDR, CDR2 SFDVKD, per germline. V was trimmed by 2 bases and J by 7 bases, leaving 4 bases between them. Written as DNA, the CDR3 is TGTGCCACCAGTGATTGGGGTGGCTACACCTTC. This sequence encodes CATSDWGGYTF.

The sample holds many counts of this clone. The rearrangement uses TRBV5-1 and TRBJ2-7; tentatively, D is TRBD1 or TRBD2 (6 bases each). Germline lookup yields CDR1 SGHRS and CDR2 YFSETQ. V was clipped by 1 base and J by 0 bases, with 11 bases between them. The CDR3 has 15 amino acids. The DNA of the CDR3 is TGCGCCAGCAGCTTGATTGAGGGGGGCTCCTACGAGCAGTACTTC. This encodes CASSLIEGGSYEQYF.

Ten or more counts support this clone. The V gene is TRBV28, the J gene TRBJ1-2; D remains unclear. V was cut by 8 bases and J by 2 bases, with 12 bases left in between. The CDR3 consists of 13 residues. Germline assignment: CDR1 MDHEN and CDR2 SYDVKM. The CDR3 here is CASGEGANYGYTF. For the CDR3, the DNA is TGTGCCAGCGGGGAGGGCGCGAACTATGGCTACACCTTC.

There are a few counts of this clone. The V and J genes are TRBV2 and TRBJ2-7; D might be TRBD2 (7 bases). Germline loops: CDR1 SNHLY, CDR2 FYNNEI. The CDR3 extends over 13 amino acids. The ends were cut back, 4 bases at V and 5 bases at J, with 12 bases in the middle. CDR3 bases: TGTGCCAGCAGTGCGGGGGGCGGGGACGAGCAGTACTTC. Translation gives CASSAGGGDEQYF.

The rearrangement uses TRBV18 and TRBJ2-7; D uncertain. Germline V gene lookup returns CDR1 KGHSH and CDR2 LQKENI. The ends were cut back, 1 base at V and 6 bases at J, with 10 bases in the middle. The CDR3 length is 13 residues. CDR3 bases: TGTGCCAGCTCACCACACACTACGAGCGAGCAGTACTTC. This sequence encodes CASSPHTTSEQYF.

By sample share, this clone is medium-sized (0.01 to 0.1%). V gene TRBV27 combines with J gene TRBJ2-2, with D uncertain. Germline V gene sequence: CDR1 MNHEY, CDR2 SMNVEV (reference sequence). Between the trimmed V and J ends, which lost 2 bases and 0 bases, there was a span of 7 bases. The CDR3 length is 15 residues. The CDR3 DNA follows: TGTGCCAGCAGTTTAAGAACATCGAACACCGGGGAGCTGTTTTTT. Its protein is CASSLRTSNTGELFF.